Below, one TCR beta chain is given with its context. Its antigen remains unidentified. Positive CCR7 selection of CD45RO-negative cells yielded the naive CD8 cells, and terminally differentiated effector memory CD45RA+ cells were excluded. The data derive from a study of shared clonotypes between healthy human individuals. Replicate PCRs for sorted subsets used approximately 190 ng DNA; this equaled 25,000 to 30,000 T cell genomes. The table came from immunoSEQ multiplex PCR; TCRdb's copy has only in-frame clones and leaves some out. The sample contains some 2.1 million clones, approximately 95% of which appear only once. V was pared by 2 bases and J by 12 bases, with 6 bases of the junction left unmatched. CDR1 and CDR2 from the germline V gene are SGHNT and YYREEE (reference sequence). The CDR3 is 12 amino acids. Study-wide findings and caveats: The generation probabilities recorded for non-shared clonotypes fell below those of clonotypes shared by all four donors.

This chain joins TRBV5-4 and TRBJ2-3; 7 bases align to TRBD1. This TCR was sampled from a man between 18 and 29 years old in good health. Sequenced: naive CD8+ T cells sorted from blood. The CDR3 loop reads CASSFSNRGQYF. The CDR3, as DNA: TGTGCCAGCAGCTTCAGTAACAGGGGACAGTATTTT.